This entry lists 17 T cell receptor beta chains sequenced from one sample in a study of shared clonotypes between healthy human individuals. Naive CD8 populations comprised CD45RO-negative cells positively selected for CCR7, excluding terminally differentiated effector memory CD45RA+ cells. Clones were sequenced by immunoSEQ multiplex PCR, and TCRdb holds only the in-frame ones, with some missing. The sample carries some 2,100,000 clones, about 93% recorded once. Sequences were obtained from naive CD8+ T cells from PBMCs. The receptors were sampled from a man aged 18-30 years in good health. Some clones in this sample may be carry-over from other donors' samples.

The CDR3 protein is CASRPRTSGSWEQYF. In DNA form, the CDR3 reads TGCGCCAGCAGACCTCGGACTAGCGGGTCATGGGAGCAGTACTTC. This chain links TRBV5-1 with TRBJ2-7; TRBD2 agrees at 11 bases. The junction had 11 bases not matched to a gene; V was cut back by 5 bases and J by 7 bases. CDR3 size: 15 residues. Per germline, CDR1 SGHRS and CDR2 YFSETQ.

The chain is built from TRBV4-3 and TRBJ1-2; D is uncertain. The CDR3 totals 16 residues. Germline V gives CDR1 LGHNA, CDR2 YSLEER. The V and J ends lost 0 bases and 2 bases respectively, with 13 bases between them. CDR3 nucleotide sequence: TGCGCCAGCAGCCAAGATGGGTCTTCAGAGAACTATGGCTACACCTTC. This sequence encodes CASSQDGSSENYGYTF.

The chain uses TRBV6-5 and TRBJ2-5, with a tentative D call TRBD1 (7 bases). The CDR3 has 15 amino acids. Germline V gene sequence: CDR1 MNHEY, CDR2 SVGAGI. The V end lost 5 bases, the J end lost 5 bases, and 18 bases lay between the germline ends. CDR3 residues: CASSLDRAGRETQYF. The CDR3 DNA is TGTGCCAGCAGTCTCGACAGGGCGGGACGTGAGACCCAGTACTTC.

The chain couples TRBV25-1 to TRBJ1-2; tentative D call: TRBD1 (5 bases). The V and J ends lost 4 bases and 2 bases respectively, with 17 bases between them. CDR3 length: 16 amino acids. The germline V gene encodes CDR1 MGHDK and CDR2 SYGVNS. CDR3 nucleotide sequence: TGTGCCAGCAGTGCGGCAGGGATGAGTCAAAACTATGGCTACACCTTC. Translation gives CASSAAGMSQNYGYTF.

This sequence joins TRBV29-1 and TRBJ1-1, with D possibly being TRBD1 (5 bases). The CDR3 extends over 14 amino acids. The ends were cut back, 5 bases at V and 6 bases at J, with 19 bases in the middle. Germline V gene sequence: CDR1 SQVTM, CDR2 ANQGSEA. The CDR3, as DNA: TGCAGCGTTCCAACAGGTTACTTTGGGGCTGAAGCTTTCTTT. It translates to CSVPTGYFGAEAFF.

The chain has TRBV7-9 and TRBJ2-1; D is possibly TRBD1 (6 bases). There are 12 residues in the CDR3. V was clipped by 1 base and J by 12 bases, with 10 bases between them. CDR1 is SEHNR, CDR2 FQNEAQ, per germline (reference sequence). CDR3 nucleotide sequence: TGTGCCAGCAGCTTAGACAGGGTAAGGCAGTTCTTC. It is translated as CASSLDRVRQFF.

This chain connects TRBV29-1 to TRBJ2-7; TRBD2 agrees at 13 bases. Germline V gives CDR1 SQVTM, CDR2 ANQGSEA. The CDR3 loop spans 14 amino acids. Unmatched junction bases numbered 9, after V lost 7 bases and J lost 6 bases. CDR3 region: CSGLTSGRAGEQYF. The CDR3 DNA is TGCAGCGGACTTACTAGCGGGAGGGCCGGCGAGCAGTACTTC.

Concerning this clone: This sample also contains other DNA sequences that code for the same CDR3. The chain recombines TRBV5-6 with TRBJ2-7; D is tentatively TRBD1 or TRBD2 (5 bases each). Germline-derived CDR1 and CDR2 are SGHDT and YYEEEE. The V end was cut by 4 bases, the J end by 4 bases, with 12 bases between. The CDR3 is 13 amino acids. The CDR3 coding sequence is TGTGCCAGCAGCCCGGGACGGGGTTACGAGCAGTACTTC. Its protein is CASSPGRGYEQYF.

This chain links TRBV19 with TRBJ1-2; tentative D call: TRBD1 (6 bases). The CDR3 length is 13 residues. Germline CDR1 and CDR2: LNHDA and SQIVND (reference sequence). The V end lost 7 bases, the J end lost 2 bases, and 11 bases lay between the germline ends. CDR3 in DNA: TGTGCCAGTAAGAATGACAGGAACTATGGCTACACCTTC. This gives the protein CASKNDRNYGYTF.

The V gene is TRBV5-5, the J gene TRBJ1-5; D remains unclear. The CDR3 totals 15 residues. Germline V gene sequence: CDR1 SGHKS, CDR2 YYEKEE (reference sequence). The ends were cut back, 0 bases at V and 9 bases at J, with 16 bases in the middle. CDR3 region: CASSLASTEIRPQHF. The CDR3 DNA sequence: TGTGCCAGCAGCTTGGCGAGTACAGAGATCAGGCCCCAGCATTTT.

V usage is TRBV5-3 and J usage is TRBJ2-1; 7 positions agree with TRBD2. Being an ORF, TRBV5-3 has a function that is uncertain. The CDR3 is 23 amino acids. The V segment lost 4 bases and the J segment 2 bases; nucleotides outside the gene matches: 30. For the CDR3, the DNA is TGTGCCAGAAGCGCTGGGACTATCTCCCCTCTTGTCAACCCGTCGACCACCTACAATGAGCAGTTCTTC. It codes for CARSAGTISPLVNPSTTYNEQFF.

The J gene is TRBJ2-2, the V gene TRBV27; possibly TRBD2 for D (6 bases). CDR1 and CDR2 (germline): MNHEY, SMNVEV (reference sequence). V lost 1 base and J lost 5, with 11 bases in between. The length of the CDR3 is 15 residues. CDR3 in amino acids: CASSLWGRPTGELFF. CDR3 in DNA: TGTGCCAGCAGTTTATGGGGGAGGCCGACCGGGGAGCTGTTTTTT.

CDR3 sequence (DNA): TGTGCCAGCAGCTCCTCGGACAGTTTGAACACTGAAGCTTTCTTT. Protein product: CASSSSDSLNTEAFF. J is TRBJ1-1 and V is TRBV7-9; tentative D call: TRBD1 (6 bases). The V and J ends lost 4 bases and 0 bases respectively, with 12 bases between them. Germline V gives CDR1 SEHNR, CDR2 FQNEAQ (reference sequence). This CDR3 is 15 amino acids long.

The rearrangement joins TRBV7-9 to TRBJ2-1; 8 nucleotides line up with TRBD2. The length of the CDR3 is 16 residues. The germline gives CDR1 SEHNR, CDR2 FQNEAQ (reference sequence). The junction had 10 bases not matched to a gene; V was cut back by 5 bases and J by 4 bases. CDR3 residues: CASSLEAGVGYNEQFF. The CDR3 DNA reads TGTGCCAGCAGCCTCGAAGCGGGAGTGGGTTACAATGAGCAGTTCTTC.

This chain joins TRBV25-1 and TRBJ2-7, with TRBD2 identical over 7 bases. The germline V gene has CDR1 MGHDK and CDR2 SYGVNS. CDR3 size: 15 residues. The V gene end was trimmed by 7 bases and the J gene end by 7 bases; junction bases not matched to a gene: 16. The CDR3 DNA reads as TGTGCCAGCATGAGGAGGGAGCCGGGAGGAGGTGAGCAGTACTTC. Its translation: CASMRREPGGGEQYF.

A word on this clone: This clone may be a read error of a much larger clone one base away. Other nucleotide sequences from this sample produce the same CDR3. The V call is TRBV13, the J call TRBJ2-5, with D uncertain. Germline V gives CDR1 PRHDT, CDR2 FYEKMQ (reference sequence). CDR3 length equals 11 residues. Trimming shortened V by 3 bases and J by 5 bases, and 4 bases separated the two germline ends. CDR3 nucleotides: TGTGCCAGCAGCTTCGGGGAGACCCAGTACTTC. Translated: CASSFGETQYF.

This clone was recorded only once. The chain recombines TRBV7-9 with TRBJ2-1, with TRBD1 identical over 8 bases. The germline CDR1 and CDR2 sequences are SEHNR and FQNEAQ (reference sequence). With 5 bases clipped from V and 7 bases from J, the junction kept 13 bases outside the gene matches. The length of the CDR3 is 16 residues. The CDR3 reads CASSTETGEPWNEQFF. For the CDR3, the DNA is TGTGCCAGCAGCACTGAGACAGGGGAGCCATGGAATGAGCAGTTCTTC.